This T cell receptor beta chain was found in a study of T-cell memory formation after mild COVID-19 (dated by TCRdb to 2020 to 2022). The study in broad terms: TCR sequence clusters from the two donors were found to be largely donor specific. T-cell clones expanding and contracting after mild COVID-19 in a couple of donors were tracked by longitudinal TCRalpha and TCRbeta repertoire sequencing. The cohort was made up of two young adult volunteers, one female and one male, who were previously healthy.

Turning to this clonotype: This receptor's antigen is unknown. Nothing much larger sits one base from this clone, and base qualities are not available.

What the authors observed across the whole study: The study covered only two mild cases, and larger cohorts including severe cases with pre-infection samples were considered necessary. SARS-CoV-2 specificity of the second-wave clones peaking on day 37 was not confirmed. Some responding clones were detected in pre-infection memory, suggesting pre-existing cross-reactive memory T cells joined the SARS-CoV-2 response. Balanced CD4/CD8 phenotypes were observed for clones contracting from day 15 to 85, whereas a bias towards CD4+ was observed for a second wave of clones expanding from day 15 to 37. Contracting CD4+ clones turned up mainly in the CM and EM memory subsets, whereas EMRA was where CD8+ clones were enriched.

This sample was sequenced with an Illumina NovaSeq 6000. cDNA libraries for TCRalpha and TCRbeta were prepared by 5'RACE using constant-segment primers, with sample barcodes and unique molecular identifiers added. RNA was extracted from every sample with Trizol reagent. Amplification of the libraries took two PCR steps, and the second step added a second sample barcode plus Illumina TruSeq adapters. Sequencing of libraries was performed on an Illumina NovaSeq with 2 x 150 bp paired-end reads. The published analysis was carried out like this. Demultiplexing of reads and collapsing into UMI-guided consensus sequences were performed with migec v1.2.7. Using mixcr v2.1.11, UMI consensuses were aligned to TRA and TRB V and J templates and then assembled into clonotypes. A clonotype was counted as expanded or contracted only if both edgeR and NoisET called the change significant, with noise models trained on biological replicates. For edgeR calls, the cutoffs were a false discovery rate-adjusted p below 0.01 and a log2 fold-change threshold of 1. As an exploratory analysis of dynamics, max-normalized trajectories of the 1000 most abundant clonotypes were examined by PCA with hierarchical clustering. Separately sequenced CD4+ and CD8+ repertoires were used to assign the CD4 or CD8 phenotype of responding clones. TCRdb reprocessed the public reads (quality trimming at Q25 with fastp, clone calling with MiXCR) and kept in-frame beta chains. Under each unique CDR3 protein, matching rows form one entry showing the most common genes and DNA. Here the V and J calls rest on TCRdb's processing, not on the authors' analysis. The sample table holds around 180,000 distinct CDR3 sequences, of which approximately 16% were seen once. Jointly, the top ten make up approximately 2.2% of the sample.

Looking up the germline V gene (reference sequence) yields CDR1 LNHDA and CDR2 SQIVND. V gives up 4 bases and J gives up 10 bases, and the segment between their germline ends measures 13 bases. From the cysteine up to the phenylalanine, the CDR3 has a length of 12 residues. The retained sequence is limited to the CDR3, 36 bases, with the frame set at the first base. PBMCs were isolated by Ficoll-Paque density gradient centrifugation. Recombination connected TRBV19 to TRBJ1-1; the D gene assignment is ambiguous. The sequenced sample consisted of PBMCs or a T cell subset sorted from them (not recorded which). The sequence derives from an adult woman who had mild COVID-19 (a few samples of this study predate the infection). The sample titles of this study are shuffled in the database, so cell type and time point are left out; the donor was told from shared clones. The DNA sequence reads TGTGCCAGTAGTAGCAGAACCGAGGGAGCTTTCTTT. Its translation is CASSSRTEGAFF.